A selection of T cell receptor beta chains follows, all from one sample in a study of long-term antiretroviral therapy in people with HIV. Generated by immunoSEQ multiplex PCR, the TCRdb table keeps only in-frame clones and is missing some. The sample lists tens of thousands of clones; around nine tenths were seen once. The sequences come from unsorted PBMCs, collected 0.2 years before starting antiretroviral therapy. The receptors here all came from a man between 18 and 29 years old with HIV. Both conserved end residues are part of each CDR3. A D gene is named only where the DNA matches it firmly. Clone size is not always given. Where it is, it says once, few, many or a class for expanded clones.

D	V	size	J	CDR3	DNA
TRBD1	TRBV7-9	NA	TRBJ2-5	CASSNIRDRGPWGWTQYF	TGTGCCAGCAGCAACATCCGGGACAGGGGGCCGTGGGGATGGACCCAGTACTTC
NA	TRBV11-1	large	TRBJ2-7	CASSLFPSGSFASYEQYF	TGTGCCAGCAGCTTATTCCCCTCGGGCAGTTTCGCTTCCTACGAGCAGTACTTC
NA	TRBV5-1	once	TRBJ1-4	CASSLVADNEKLFF	TGCGCCAGCAGCTTGGTGGCGGATAATGAAAAACTGTTTTTT
NA	TRBV5-1	NA	TRBJ2-7	CASSLEGQEIYEQYF	TGCGCCAGCAGCTTGGAAGGCCAGGAAATCTACGAGCAGTACTTC
NA	TRBV9	NA	TRBJ2-3	CASSVRADTQYF	TGTGCCAGCAGCGTACGAGCAGATACGCAGTATTTT
TRBD2	TRBV13	NA	TRBJ2-1	CASSLFEGAGVTEQFF	TGTGCCAGCAGCTTATTTGAGGGCGCGGGAGTAACTGAGCAGTTCTTC
NA	TRBV4-1	NA	TRBJ2-1	CASSQAGGPSIYNEQFF	TGCGCCAGCAGCCAAGCGGGTGGTCCTTCGATCTACAATGAGCAGTTCTTC
NA	TRBV5-5	NA	TRBJ1-2	CASSPLGDRVYGYTF	TGTGCCAGCAGCCCCTTAGGGGACCGAGTCTATGGCTACACCTTC
NA	TRBV10-3	NA	TRBJ2-7	CAIRGQIEQYF	TGTGCCATCAGGGGTCAGATCGAGCAGTACTTC
TRBD1	TRBV7-9	NA	TRBJ2-7	CASSDRVTSYEQYF	TGTGCCAGCAGCGACAGGGTTACGTCCTACGAGCAGTACTTC
NA	TRBV5-5	NA	TRBJ1-2	CASSWGQEGYTF	TGTGCCAGCAGCTGGGGCCAGGAGGGCTACACCTTC
NA	TRBV5-4	once	TRBJ1-2	CASSLGGRGYGYTF	TGTGCCAGCAGCTTGGGTGGCCGTGGCTATGGCTACACCTTC
NA	TRBV9	once	TRBJ2-3	CASSVLSTSRTDTQYF	TGTGCCAGCAGCGTACTAAGTACTTCCCGCACAGATACGCAGTATTTT
TRBD2	TRBV19	NA	TRBJ2-3	CAWTAAWLAGKNGYTQYF	TGTGCCTGGACCGCGGCTTGGCTAGCGGGAAAAAATGGGTATACGCAGTATTTT
TRBD1	TRBV13	NA	TRBJ2-7	CASSNRDRGYEQYF	TGTGCCAGCAGCAATAGGGACAGGGGGTACGAGCAGTACTTC
NA	TRBV5-5	NA	TRBJ2-7	CASSLIPFFEGRNEQYF	TGTGCCAGCAGCCTCATTCCCTTTTTCGAGGGTCGGAACGAGCAGTACTTC
NA	TRBV5-6	NA	TRBJ2-7	CASSLDPGAIDEQYF	TGTGCCAGCAGCTTGGACCCGGGAGCTATAGACGAGCAGTACTTC
NA	TRBV29-1	NA	TRBJ1-1	CSVEEGGNTEAFF	TGCAGCGTTGAGGAGGGGGGGAACACTGAAGCTTTCTTT
NA	TRBV5-1	NA	TRBJ1-4	CASSSGGSGEKLFF	TGCGCCAGCAGCTCCGGGGGCTCAGGGGAAAAACTGTTTTTT
TRBD1	TRBV6-1	NA	TRBJ1-1	CASKLWTGPNTEAFF	TGTGCCAGCAAACTTTGGACAGGGCCTAACACTGAAGCTTTCTTT
NA	TRBV30	NA	TRBJ1-1	CALKQGNTEAFF	TGTGCCTTAAAACAGGGGAACACTGAAGCTTTCTTT
NA	TRBV7-2	NA	TRBJ2-3	CASESLFYNTQYF	TGTGCCAGCGAGTCTCTCTTCTACAATACGCAGTATTTT
NA	TRBV9	NA	TRBJ2-5	CASSPGPQGETQYF	TGTGCCAGCAGCCCGGGACCCCAGGGGGAGACCCAGTACTTC
NA	TRBV5-1	NA	TRBJ2-2	CASSFSPRAGELFF	TGCGCCAGCAGCTTTAGCCCCCGAGCCGGGGAGCTGTTTTTT
NA	TRBV7-9	NA	TRBJ2-7	CASSLRGGYEQYF	TGTGCCAGCAGCTTAAGGGGGGGGTACGAGCAGTACTTC
NA	TRBV4-3	NA	TRBJ2-1	CASSQARGEAYNEQFF	TGCGCCAGCAGCCAAGCGCGGGGCGAGGCCTACAATGAGCAGTTCTTC
NA	TRBV15	NA	TRBJ2-7	CATSRALDSLYEQYF	TGTGCCACCAGCAGAGCGCTCGACAGCCTCTACGAGCAGTACTTC
NA	TRBV7-9	NA	TRBJ1-3	CASSQTVGWQGNTIYF	TGTGCCAGCTCTCAAACAGTCGGGTGGCAGGGAAACACCATATATTTT
TRBD2	TRBV9	NA	TRBJ2-5	CASSVAPSGGLGKETQYF	TGTGCCAGCAGCGTAGCGCCTAGCGGGGGGCTGGGGAAAGAGACCCAGTACTTC
TRBD1	TRBV5-4	few	TRBJ1-1	CASSLDRGGDTEAFF	TGTGCCAGCAGCTTAGACAGGGGCGGAGACACTGAAGCTTTCTTT
TRBD1	TRBV6-1	NA	TRBJ1-4	CASRAGGRREKLFF	TGTGCCAGCAGGGCAGGGGGCAGGAGGGAAAAACTGTTTTTT
NA	TRBV29-1	NA	TRBJ2-5	CSVASQGESQETQYF	TGCAGCGTTGCTTCCCAGGGAGAGTCCCAAGAGACCCAGTACTTC
NA	TRBV13	NA	TRBJ1-4	CASSLGFSEKLFF	TGTGCCAGCAGCTTAGGGTTCTCTGAAAAACTGTTTTTT
NA	TRBV21-1	NA	TRBJ2-7	CASPGQSVYEQYF	TGTGCCAGCCCCGGGCAGAGCGTCTACGAGCAGTACTTC
TRBD2	TRBV11-2	NA	TRBJ2-3	CASSPTSGRDTQYF	TGTGCCAGCAGCCCGACTAGCGGGAGGGATACGCAGTATTTT
NA	TRBV7-8	NA	TRBJ1-3	CASSLAPGNTIYF	TGTGCCAGCAGCTTAGCGCCTGGAAACACCATATATTTT
TRBD1	TRBV4-2	NA	TRBJ1-1	CASSQPGTDNTEAFF	TGTGCCAGCAGCCAGCCCGGGACAGATAACACTGAAGCTTTCTTT
TRBD1	TRBV4-3	NA	TRBJ1-2	CASSQDRDRVNYGYTF	TGCGCCAGCAGCCAAGATCGGGACAGAGTTAACTATGGCTACACCTTC
NA	TRBV5-4	NA	TRBJ1-6	CASSLVGSPLHF	TGTGCCAGCAGCTTGGTTGGGTCACCCCTCCACTTT
TRBD2	TRBV7-8	once	TRBJ2-1	CASSPQVGRAGEQFF	TGTGCCAGCAGCCCCCAGGTGGGGAGGGCTGGGGAGCAGTTCTTC
NA	TRBV27	NA	TRBJ1-2	CASSPIDRAQYGYTF	TGTGCCAGCAGTCCCATTGACAGAGCGCAGTATGGCTACACCTTC
NA	TRBV5-1	NA	TRBJ1-4	CASSLEWTNEKLFF	TGCGCCAGCAGCTTGGAGTGGACCAATGAAAAACTGTTTTTT
NA	TRBV7-8	NA	TRBJ2-3	CASSSEGYTDTQYF	TGTGCCAGCAGCTCCGAGGGATACACAGATACGCAGTATTTT
NA	TRBV7-9	NA	TRBJ2-2	CASSLGLGTRAGELFF	TGTGCCAGCAGCTTAGGTTTGGGGACAAGGGCCGGGGAGCTGTTTTTT
NA	TRBV4-3	NA	TRBJ2-5	CASSQDSRGSGTQYF	TGCGCCAGCAGCCAAGATTCTCGGGGGTCCGGGACCCAGTACTTC
NA	TRBV5-1	NA	TRBJ2-1	CASREEGVEQFF	TGCGCCAGTCGGGAAGAAGGAGTTGAGCAGTTCTTC
NA	TRBV18	NA	TRBJ1-6	CASSPGREGRSPLHF	TGTGCCAGCTCACCGGGGAGGGAGGGAAGATCACCCCTCCACTTT
TRBD1	TRBV18	few	TRBJ1-1	CASSPPVFEGALGAFF	TGTGCCAGCTCACCACCGGTGTTCGAGGGGGCCCTGGGAGCTTTCTTT
TRBD1	TRBV7-3	NA	TRBJ1-1	CASSRDRNTEAFF	TGTGCCAGCAGCCGGGACAGGAACACTGAAGCTTTCTTT
NA	TRBV9	NA	TRBJ2-6	CASSVRGAASGANVLTF	TGTGCCAGCAGCGTCCGGGGTGCCGCCTCTGGGGCCAACGTCCTGACTTTC
TRBD1	TRBV12-5	NA	TRBJ1-5	CASGTGQVNQPQHF	TGTGCTAGTGGTACGGGACAGGTCAATCAGCCCCAGCATTTT
NA	TRBV11-2	NA	TRBJ2-7	CASSLRGEASGQYF	TGTGCCAGCAGCTTAAGAGGAGAAGCTTCGGGGCAGTACTTC
NA	TRBV28	NA	TRBJ1-1	CASSLQSPNTEAFF	TGTGCCAGCAGCCTACAGTCCCCGAACACTGAAGCTTTCTTT
NA	TRBV5-1	NA	TRBJ2-3	CASSLMAGSTDTQYF	TGCGCCAGCAGCTTGATGGCGGGGAGCACAGATACGCAGTATTTT
TRBD2	TRBV7-6	once	TRBJ2-1	CASSSTLAGGDNEQFF	TGTGCCAGCAGCTCGACGCTAGCGGGAGGAGATAATGAGCAGTTCTTC